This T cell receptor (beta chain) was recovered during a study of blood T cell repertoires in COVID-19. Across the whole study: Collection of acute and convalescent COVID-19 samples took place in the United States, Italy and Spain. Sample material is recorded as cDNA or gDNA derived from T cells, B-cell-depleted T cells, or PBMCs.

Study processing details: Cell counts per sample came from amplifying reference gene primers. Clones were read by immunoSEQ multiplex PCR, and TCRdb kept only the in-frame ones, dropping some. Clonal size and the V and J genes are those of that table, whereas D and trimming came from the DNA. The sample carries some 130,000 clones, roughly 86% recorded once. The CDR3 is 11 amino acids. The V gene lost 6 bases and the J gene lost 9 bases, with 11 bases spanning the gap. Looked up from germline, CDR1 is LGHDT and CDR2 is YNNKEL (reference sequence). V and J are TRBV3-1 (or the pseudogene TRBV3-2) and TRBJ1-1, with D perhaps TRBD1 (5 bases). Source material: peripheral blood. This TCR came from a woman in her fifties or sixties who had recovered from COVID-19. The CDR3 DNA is TGTGCCAGCAGACATGGGGCCCAAGCTTTCTTT. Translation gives CASRHGAQAFF.